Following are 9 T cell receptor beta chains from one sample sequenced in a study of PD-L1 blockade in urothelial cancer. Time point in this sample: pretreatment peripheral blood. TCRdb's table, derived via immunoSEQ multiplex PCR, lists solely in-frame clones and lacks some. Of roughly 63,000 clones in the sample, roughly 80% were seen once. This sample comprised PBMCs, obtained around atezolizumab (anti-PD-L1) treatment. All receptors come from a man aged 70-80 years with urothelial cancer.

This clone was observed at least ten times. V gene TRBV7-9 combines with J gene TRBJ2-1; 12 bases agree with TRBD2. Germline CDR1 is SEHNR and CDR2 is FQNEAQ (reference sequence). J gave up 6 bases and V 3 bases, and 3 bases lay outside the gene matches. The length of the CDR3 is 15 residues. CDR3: CASSFSSGRGNEQFF. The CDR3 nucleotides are TGTGCCAGCAGCTTCTCTAGCGGGAGGGGCAATGAGCAGTTCTTC.

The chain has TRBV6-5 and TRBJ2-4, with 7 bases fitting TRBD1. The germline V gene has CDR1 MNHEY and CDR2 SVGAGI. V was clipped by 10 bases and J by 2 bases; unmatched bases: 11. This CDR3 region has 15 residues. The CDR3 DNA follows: TGTGCCACGCGTGGTAGCAGGGGGTCCAAAAACATTCAGTACTTC. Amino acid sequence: CATRGSRGSKNIQYF.

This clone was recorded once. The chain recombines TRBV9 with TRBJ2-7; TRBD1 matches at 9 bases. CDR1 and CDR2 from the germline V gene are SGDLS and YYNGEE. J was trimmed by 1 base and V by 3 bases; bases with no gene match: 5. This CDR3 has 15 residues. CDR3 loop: CASSEGQGPSYEQYF. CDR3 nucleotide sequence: TGTGCCAGCAGCGAAGGACAGGGGCCATCCTACGAGCAGTACTTC.

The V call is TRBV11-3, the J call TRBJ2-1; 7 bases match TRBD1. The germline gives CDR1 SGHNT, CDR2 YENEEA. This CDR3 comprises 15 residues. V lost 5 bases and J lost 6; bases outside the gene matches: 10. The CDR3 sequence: CASSIRQGTSNEQFF. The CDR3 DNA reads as TGTGCCAGCAGCATCCGACAGGGTACTTCCAATGAGCAGTTCTTC.

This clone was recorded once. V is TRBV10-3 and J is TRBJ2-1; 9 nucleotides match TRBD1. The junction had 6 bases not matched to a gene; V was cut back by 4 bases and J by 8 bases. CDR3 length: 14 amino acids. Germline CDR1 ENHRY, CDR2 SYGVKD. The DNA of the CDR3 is TGTGCCATCAGTGCTGGGGGACAGGGACATGAGCAGTTCTTC. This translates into CAISAGGQGHEQFF.

CDR3 protein: CASSRARETQYF. DNA of the CDR3: TGTGCCAGCAGCAGGGCCAGGGAGACCCAGTACTTC. The rearrangement links TRBV6-5 to TRBJ2-5, with D possibly being TRBD1 (5 bases). CDR1 MNHEY and CDR2 SVGAGI come from the germline V gene. Trimming removed 6 bases at V and 5 bases at J, with 10 bases between. The CDR3 totals 12 residues.

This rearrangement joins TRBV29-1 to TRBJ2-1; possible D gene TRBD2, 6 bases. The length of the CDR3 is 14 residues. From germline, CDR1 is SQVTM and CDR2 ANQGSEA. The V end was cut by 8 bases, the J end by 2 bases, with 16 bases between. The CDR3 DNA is TGCAGCACCTCCCTGCGGGGCCCCTACAATGAGCAGTTCTTC. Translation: CSTSLRGPYNEQFF.

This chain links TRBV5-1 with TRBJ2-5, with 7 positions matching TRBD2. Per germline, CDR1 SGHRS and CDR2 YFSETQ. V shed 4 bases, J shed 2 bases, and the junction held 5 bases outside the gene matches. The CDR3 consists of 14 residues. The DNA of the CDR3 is TGCGCCAGCAGCCTGGTGGGGGGGCAAGAGACCCAGTACTTC. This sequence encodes CASSLVGGQETQYF.

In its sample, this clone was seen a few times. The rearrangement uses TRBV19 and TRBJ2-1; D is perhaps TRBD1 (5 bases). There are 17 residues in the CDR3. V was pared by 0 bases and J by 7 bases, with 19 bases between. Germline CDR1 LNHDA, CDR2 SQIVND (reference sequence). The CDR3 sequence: CASSIERRPRVGNEQFF. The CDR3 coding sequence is TGTGCCAGTAGTATAGAGCGCAGACCCAGGGTGGGGAATGAGCAGTTCTTC.